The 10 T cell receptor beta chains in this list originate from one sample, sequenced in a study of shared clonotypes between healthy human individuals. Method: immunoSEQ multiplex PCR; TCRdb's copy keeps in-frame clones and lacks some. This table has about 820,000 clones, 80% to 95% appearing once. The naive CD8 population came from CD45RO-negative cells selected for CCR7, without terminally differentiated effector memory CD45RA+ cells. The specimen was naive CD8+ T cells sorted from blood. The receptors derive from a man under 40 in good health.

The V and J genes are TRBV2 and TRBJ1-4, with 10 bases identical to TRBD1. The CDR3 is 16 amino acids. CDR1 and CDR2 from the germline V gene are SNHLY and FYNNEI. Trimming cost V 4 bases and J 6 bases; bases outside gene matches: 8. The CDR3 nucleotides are TGTGCCAGCAGTGTCGAGACAGGGGGCGCAGATGAAAAACTGTTTTTT. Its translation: CASSVETGGADEKLFF.

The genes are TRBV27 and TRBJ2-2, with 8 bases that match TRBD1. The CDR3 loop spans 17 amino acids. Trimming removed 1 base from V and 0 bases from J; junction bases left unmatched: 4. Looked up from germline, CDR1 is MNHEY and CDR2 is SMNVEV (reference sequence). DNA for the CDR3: TGTGCCAGCAGTTTATATCTGGGACAGGCGAACACCGGGGAGCTGTTTTTT. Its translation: CASSLYLGQANTGELFF.

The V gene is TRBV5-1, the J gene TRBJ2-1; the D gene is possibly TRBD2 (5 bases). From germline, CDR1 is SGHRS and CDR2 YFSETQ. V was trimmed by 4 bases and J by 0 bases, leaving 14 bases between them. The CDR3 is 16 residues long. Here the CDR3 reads CASSQAELSSYNEQFF. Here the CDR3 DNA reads TGCGCCAGCAGCCAAGCGGAATTGAGCTCCTACAATGAGCAGTTCTTC.

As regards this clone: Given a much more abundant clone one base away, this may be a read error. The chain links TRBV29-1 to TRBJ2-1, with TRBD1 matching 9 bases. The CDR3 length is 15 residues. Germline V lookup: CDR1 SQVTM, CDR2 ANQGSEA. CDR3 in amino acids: CSVEGPGTGNNGQFF. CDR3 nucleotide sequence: TGCAGCGTTGAAGGTCCCGGGACAGGGAACAATGGGCAGTTCTTC.

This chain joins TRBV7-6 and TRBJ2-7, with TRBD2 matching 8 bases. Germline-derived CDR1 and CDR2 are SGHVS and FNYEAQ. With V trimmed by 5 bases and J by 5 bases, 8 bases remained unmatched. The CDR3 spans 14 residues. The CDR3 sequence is CASSPWTSPHEQYF. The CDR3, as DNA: TGTGCCAGCAGCCCTTGGACTAGCCCCCACGAGCAGTACTTC.

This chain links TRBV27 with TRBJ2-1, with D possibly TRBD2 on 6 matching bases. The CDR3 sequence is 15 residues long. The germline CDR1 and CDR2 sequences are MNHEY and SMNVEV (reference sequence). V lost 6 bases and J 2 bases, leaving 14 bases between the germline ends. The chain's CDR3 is CASRPARGTYNEQFF. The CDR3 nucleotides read TGTGCCAGCAGACCGGCGCGGGGTACCTACAATGAGCAGTTCTTC.

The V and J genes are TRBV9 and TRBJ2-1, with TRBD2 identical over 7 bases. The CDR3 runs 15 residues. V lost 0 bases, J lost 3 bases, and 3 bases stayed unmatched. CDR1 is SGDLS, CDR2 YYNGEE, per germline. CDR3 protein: CASSVALAVYNEQFF. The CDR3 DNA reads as TGTGCCAGCAGCGTAGCGCTAGCGGTCTACAATGAGCAGTTCTTC.

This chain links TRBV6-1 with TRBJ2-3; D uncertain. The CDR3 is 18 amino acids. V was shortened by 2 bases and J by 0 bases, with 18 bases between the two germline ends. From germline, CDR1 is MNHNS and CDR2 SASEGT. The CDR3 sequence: CASSEIGEFGSSTDTQYF. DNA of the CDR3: TGTGCCAGCAGTGAAATTGGGGAATTCGGATCTAGCACAGATACGCAGTATTTT.

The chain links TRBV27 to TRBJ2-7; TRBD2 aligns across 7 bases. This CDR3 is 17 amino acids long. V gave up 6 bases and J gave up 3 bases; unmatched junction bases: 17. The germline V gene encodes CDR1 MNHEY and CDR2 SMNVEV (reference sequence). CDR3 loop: CASSPMTSLGAYYEQYF. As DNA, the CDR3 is TGTGCCAGCAGCCCCATGACTAGCCTCGGGGCGTACTACGAGCAGTACTTC.

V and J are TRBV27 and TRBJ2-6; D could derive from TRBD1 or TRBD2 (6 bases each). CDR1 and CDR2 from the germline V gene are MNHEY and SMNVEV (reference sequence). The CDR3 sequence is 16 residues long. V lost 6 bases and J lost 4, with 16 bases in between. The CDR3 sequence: CASSPGGGLGANVLTF. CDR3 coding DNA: TGTGCCAGCAGCCCAGGTGGGGGGCTCGGGGCCAACGTCCTGACTTTC. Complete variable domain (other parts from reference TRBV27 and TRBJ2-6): EAQVTQNPRYLITVTGKKLTVTCSQNMNHEYMSWYRQDPGLGLRQIYYSMNVEVTDKGDVPEGYKVSRKEKRNFPLILESPSPNQTSLYFCASSPGGGLGANVLTFGAGSRLTVL.